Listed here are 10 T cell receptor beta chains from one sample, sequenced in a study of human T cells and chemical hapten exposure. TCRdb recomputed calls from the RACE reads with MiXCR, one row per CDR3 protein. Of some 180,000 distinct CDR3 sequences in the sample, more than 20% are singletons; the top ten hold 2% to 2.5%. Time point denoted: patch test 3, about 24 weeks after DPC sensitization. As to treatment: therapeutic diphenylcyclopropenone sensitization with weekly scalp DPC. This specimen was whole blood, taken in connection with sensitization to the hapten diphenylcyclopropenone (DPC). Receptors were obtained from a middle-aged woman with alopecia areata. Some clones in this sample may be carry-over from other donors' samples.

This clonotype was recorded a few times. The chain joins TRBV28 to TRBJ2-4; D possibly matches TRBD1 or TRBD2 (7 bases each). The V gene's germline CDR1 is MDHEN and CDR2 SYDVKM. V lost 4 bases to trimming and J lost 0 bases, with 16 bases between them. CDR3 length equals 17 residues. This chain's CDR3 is CASSSQGRGLAKNIQYF. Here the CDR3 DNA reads TGTGCCAGCAGTTCACAGGGGAGGGGATTAGCCAAAAACATTCAGTACTTC.

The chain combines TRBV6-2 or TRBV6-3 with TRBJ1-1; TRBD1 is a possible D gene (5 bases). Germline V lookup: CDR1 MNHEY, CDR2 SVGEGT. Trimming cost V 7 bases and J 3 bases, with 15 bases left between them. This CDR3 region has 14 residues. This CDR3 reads CASNLSGADTEAFF. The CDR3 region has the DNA TGTGCCAGCAATCTCTCCGGGGCGGACACTGAAGCTTTCTTT.

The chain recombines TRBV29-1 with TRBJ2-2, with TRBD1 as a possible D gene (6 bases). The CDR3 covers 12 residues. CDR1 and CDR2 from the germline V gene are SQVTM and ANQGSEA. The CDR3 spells CTASGVTGELFF. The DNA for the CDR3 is TGCACCGCTTCAGGGGTCACCGGGGAGCTGTTTTTT.

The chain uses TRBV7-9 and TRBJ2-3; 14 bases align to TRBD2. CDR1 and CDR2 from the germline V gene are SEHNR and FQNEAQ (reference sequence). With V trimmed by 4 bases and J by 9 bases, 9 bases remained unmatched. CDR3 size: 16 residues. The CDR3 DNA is TGTGCCAGCAGCTCCTTCGGGACTAGCGGGAGTGTAACGCAGTATTTT. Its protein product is CASSSFGTSGSVTQYF.

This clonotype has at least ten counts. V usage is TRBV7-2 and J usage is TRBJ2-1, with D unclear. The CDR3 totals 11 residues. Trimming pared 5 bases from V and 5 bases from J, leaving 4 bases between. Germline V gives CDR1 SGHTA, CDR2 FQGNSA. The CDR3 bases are TGTGCCAGCAGCCTGGACAATGAGCAGTTCTTC. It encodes CASSLDNEQFF.

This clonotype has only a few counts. This CDR3 reads CSARPAQGHEQYF. For the CDR3, the DNA is TGCAGTGCTAGGCCGGCCCAGGGGCATGAGCAGTACTTC. V and J are TRBV20-1 and TRBJ2-7; D perhaps matches TRBD1 (6 bases). The germline CDR1 and CDR2 sequences are DFQATT and SNEGSKA (reference sequence). This CDR3 is built from 13 residues. V was pared by 3 bases and J by 7 bases, with 16 bases between.

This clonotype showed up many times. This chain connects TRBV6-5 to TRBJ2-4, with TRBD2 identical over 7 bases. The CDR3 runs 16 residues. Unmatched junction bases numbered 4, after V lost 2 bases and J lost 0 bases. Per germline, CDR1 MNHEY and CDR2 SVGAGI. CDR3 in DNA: TGTGCCAGCAGTTACGGGGGGGGAGTAGCCAAAAACATTCAGTACTTC. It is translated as CASSYGGGVAKNIQYF.

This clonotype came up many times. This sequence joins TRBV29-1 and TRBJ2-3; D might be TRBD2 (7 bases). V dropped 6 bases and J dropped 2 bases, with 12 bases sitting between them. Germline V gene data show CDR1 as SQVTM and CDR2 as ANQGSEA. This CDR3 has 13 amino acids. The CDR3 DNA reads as TGCAGCGTCTACAGGGACTACACAGATACGCAGTATTTT. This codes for CSVYRDYTDTQYF.

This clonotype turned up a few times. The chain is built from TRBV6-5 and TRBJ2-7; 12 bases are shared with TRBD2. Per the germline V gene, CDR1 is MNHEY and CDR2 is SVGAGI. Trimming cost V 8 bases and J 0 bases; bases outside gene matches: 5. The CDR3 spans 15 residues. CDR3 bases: TGTGCCAGCGGATGGACTAGCGGGACCTCCTACGAGCAGTACTTC. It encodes CASGWTSGTSYEQYF.

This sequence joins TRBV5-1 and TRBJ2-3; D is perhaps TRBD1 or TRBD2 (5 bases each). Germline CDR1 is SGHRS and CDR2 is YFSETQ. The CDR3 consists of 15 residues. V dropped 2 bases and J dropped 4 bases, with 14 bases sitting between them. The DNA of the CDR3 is TGCGCCAGCAGCTTAGGTAACGGGGCTCCAGATACGCAGTATTTT. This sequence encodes CASSLGNGAPDTQYF.